This TCR beta chain was profiled in a study of T cells in Graves' hyperthyroidism and ophthalmopathy. About the study: Any treatment followed the collection of peripheral blood at initial diagnosis.

The length of the CDR3 is 15 residues. Per the germline V gene, CDR1 is KGHDR and CDR2 is SFDVKD. Trimming cost V 4 bases and J 2 bases; bases outside gene matches: 4. Using RNA transcripts as the source, TCR beta CDR3 regions were amplified. First-round RT-PCR with HTBI primers amplified the TCR CDR3 region. TCRdb reprocessed the multiplex PCR reads via MiXCR and lists one record per CDR3 protein. The data contain about 380,000 distinct CDR3 sequences, roughly 12% of them singletons. Overall study results and limits: Blood also contained most expanded thyroid clonotypes above 0.001.

This clonotype was found a few times. Its antigen is not known. The origin of this receptor is a young man with Graves' hyperthyroidism that later progressed to Graves' ophthalmopathy. Material: blood. The rearrangement uses TRBV24-1 and TRBJ2-5; 9 bases are a match to TRBD1. The CDR3 sequence is CATSDPTGGQETQYF. The DNA of the CDR3 is TGTGCCACCAGTGACCCGACAGGGGGTCAAGAGACCCAGTACTTC.